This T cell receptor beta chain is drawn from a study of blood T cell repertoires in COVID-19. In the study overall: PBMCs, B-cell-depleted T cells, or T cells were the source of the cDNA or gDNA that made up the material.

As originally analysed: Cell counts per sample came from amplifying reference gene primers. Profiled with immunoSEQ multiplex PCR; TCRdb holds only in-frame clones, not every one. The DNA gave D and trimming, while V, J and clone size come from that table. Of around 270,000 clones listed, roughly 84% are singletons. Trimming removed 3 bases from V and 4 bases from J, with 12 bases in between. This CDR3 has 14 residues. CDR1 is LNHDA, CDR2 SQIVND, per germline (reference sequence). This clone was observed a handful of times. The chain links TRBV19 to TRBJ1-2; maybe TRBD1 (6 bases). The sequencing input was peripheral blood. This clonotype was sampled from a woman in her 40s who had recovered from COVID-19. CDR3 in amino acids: CASSIVQGTYGYTF. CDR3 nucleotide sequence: TGTGCCAGTAGTATTGTGCAGGGGACCTATGGCTACACCTTC.